The 6 T cell receptor beta chains listed next were all sequenced from one sample in a study of blood T cell repertoires in COVID-19. The protocol was immunoSEQ multiplex PCR, while the TCRdb copy is restricted to in-frame clones and leaves out a portion. The sample has around 140,000 clones, over 60% seen once. The sample was peripheral blood. All receptors derive from a woman aged 70-85 years with acute or convalescent COVID-19.

The chain is built from TRBV30 and TRBJ2-5; no reliable D call. This CDR3 has 15 amino acids. Germline loops: CDR1 GTSNPN, CDR2 SVGIG (reference sequence). V lost 5 bases and J 7 bases, leaving 23 bases between the germline ends. This chain's CDR3 is CAWCRPPPRPGTQYF. For the CDR3, the DNA is TGTGCCTGGTGTCGTCCCCCGCCCCGGCCGGGGACCCAGTACTTC.

This sequence joins TRBV19 and TRBJ2-3; maybe TRBD1 (6 bases). The CDR3 is 15 amino acids. Germline V gene lookup returns CDR1 LNHDA and CDR2 SQIVND (reference sequence). V lost 1 base, J lost 1 base, and 9 bases lay in between. CDR3 sequence reads: CASSIVGARTDTQYF. CDR3 in DNA: TGTGCCAGTAGTATAGTGGGGGCACGCACAGATACGCAGTATTTT.

The V gene is TRBV5-1, the J gene TRBJ2-5; maybe TRBD2 (7 bases). The germline V gene has CDR1 SGHRS and CDR2 YFSETQ. The CDR3 totals 15 residues. Trimming took 10 bases from V and 0 from J, leaving 19 bases between them. The CDR3 spells CASRRGHGDQETQYF. In DNA, the CDR3 is TGCGCCTCTCGGCGGGGGCATGGAGACCAAGAGACCCAGTACTTC.

The chain uses TRBV24-1 and TRBJ1-5; 7 nucleotides line up with TRBD1. CDR1 and CDR2 (germline): KGHDR, SFDVKD. The CDR3 runs to 17 residues. After removal of 3 bases from V and 7 bases from J, the junction contained 14 bases not matched to a gene. The CDR3, as DNA: TGTGCCACCAGTGATCGAACCTCCGGGACAGATCACCAGCCCCAGCATTTT. Protein: CATSDRTSGTDHQPQHF.

This chain links TRBV3-1 (or the pseudogene TRBV3-2) with TRBJ2-5; 10 nucleotides agree with TRBD1. The junction had 7 bases not matched to a gene; V was cut back by 4 bases and J by 5 bases. The CDR3 spans 15 residues. The germline V gene encodes CDR1 LGHDT and CDR2 YNNKEL (reference sequence). The CDR3 region is CASSPTGTGDETQYF. In DNA form, the CDR3 reads TGTGCCAGCAGCCCCACCGGGACAGGGGATGAGACCCAGTACTTC.

The chain links TRBV5-1 to TRBJ2-1; perhaps TRBD1 as D (6 bases). There are 14 residues in the CDR3. V was shortened by 0 bases and J by 4 bases, with 8 bases between the two germline ends. Germline values: CDR1 SGHRS, CDR2 YFSETQ. The CDR3 is CASSLDREYNEQFF. Written as DNA, the CDR3 is TGCGCCAGCAGCTTGGACAGGGAGTACAATGAGCAGTTCTTC.